The clone carrying this T cell receptor (beta chain) turned up a few times. TCRdb used MiXCR to reprocess the 5' RACE reads, holding one entry per CDR3 protein. The sample has hundreds of thousands of distinct CDR3 sequences; approximately 23% are singletons. The data stem from a study of T-cell memory formation after mild COVID-19. The germline CDR1 and CDR2 sequences are SGHVS and FNYEAQ. The CDR3 is made up of 19 amino acids. The ends were cut back, 3 bases at V and 0 bases at J, with 22 bases in the middle. This TCR was recovered from an adult woman who had mild COVID-19 (a few samples of this study predate the infection). Cell type and time point are not known. The rearrangement joins TRBV7-6 to TRBJ2-3, with D possibly being TRBD1 or TRBD2 (6 bases each). Sequences were obtained from PBMCs or a T cell subset sorted from them (not recorded which). The CDR3 DNA sequence: TGTGCCAGCAGCTTCTCACGAGGCCTGCGGGACACGAGCACAGATACGCAGTATTTT. Residues: CASSFSRGLRDTSTDTQYF.